These 20 T cell receptor beta chains share one sample of origin, sequenced in a study of cytomegalovirus exposure and HLA in healthy donors. PCR involved 60 Vbeta and 13 Jbeta primers. TCRdb's copy holds only in-frame clones and misses some; the assay was immunoSEQ multiplex PCR. The data show 150,000 or so clones, approximately 73% seen once. The sample comprised PBMCs. Receptors originate from a woman younger than 30 in good health and CMV-seronegative.

This clone has a handful of counts. The genes are TRBV27 and TRBJ2-1; TRBD2 agrees at 7 bases. CDR1 is MNHEY and CDR2 is SMNVEV in the germline V gene (reference sequence). This CDR3 contains 15 residues. V dropped 5 bases and J dropped 0; count of bases not matched to a gene: 4. The CDR3 bases are TGTGCCAGCAGTCAAGCGGGGCCCTCCTACAATGAGCAGTTCTTC. Translation gives CASSQAGPSYNEQFF.

This clone has only a few counts. The rearrangement links TRBV29-1 to TRBJ1-2, with a tentative D call TRBD1 (5 bases). Germline V lookup: CDR1 SQVTM, CDR2 ANQGSEA. The V and J ends lost 4 bases and 4 bases respectively, with 25 bases between them. The CDR3 sequence is 17 residues long. The CDR3 sequence is CSVGGEGGSYETYGYTF. The CDR3 DNA reads as TGCAGCGTTGGGGGGGAGGGAGGGTCATACGAAACCTATGGCTACACCTTC. Drawing the rest from reference TRBV29-1 and TRBJ1-2, the complete variable domain is SAVISQKPSRDICQRGTSLTIQCQVDSQVTMMFWYRQQPGQSLTLIATANQGSEATYESGFVIDKFPISRPNLTFSTLTVSNMSPEDSSIYLCSVGGEGGSYETYGYTFGSGTRLTVV.

The genes are TRBV6-6 and TRBJ2-1; 15 bases are shared with TRBD2. J was trimmed by 7 bases and V by 10 bases; bases with no gene match: 11. CDR3 length equals 16 residues. Germline V gives CDR1 MNHNY, CDR2 SVGAGI (reference sequence). The CDR3 region is CATTGLAGGRGNEQFF. CDR3 DNA: TGTGCCACCACGGGACTAGCGGGAGGAAGAGGGAATGAGCAGTTCTTC.

The CDR3 sequence: CASSTPGGRGRAGANVLTF. CDR3 in DNA: TGTGCCAGTAGTACCCCTGGGGGCAGGGGGCGTGCTGGGGCCAACGTCCTGACTTTC. The chain joins TRBV19 to TRBJ2-6, with 8 nucleotides matching TRBD1. This CDR3 comprises 19 residues. Germline-derived CDR1 and CDR2 are LNHDA and SQIVND (reference sequence). V shed 4 bases and J 2 bases; nucleotides not matched to a gene: 13.

This chain uses TRBV18 with TRBJ2-5; D gene uncertain. Between the trimmed V and J ends, which lost 6 bases and 2 bases, there was a span of 22 bases. The CDR3 covers 17 residues. Per germline, CDR1 KGHSH and CDR2 LQKENI. The DNA of the CDR3 is TGTGCCAGCTCGCACTATCCCCAGAGGTATGAGCAAGAGACCCAGTACTTC. Encoded protein: CASSHYPQRYEQETQYF.

The count of this clone is one. The chain is built from TRBV25-1 and TRBJ1-3, with 9 bases that match TRBD1. The CDR3 spans 14 residues. The germline CDR1 and CDR2 sequences are MGHDK and SYGVNS. Trimming at V came to 6 bases and at J to 5 bases, leaving 5 bases not matched to a gene. The CDR3, as DNA: TGTGCCAGCAGCACAGGGGGCAAGAGAAACACCATATATTTT. This encodes CASSTGGKRNTIYF.

The gene calls are TRBV5-1 and TRBJ1-1; tentatively, D is TRBD1 (6 bases). CDR1 and CDR2 (germline): SGHRS, YFSETQ. The CDR3 runs 16 residues. Trimming removed 3 bases from V and 1 base from J, with 16 bases in between. The CDR3 region has the DNA TGCGCCAGCAGCTGGCCGCGGACAGACAAGAACACTGAAGCTTTCTTT. Translating gives CASSWPRTDKNTEAFF.

The chain links TRBV28 to TRBJ2-3, with D tentatively TRBD2 (5 bases). CDR3 size: 14 residues. Germline V gene lookup returns CDR1 MDHEN and CDR2 SYDVKM. Trimming cost V 6 bases and J 2 bases, with 12 bases left between them. The CDR3 bases are TGTGCCAGCAGCGGGGATCCTGCCACAGATACGCAGTATTTT. Translation: CASSGDPATDTQYF.

The chain carries TRBV5-4 and TRBJ1-2; 7 bases line up with TRBD1. There are 17 residues in the CDR3. The V and J ends lost 3 bases and 6 bases, in that order; junction bases with no gene match: 17. Germline V CDR1 and CDR2: SGHNT, YYREEE (reference sequence). The chain's CDR3 is CASSSRNEATGKDGYTF. The CDR3 nucleotides are TGTGCCAGCAGCTCACGTAATGAGGCGACAGGGAAGGATGGCTACACCTTC.

The gene calls are TRBV7-2 and TRBJ1-2, with a weak D call TRBD1 (5 bases). Germline assignment: CDR1 SGHTA and CDR2 FQGNSA. Trimming left V 3 bases short and J 7 bases short, with 18 bases between. This CDR3 has 15 amino acids. CDR3 protein: CASSFVGGDLGGYTF. The CDR3 DNA reads TGTGCCAGCAGCTTCGTCGGGGGGGATCTCGGTGGCTACACCTTC.

The chain has TRBV6-1 and TRBJ1-5, with 7 bases aligning to TRBD1. V shed 7 bases and J 7 bases; nucleotides not matched to a gene: 10. The CDR3 spans 14 residues. Germline CDR1 reads MNHNS; CDR2 reads SASEGT. The CDR3 is CASNPQGRQQPQHF. CDR3 nucleotide sequence: TGTGCCAGCAACCCACAGGGGCGTCAACAGCCCCAGCATTTT.

This sequence joins TRBV11-2 and TRBJ1-6; no reliable D call. The CDR3 spans 12 residues. Germline assignment: CDR1 SGHAT and CDR2 FQNNGV. Trimming left V 2 bases short and J 9 bases short, with 5 bases between. The CDR3 DNA is TGTGCCAGCAGCTTATACGGTTCACCCCTCCACTTT. Translating it yields CASSLYGSPLHF.

This clone was seen just once. The rearrangement uses TRBV6-1 and TRBJ1-5; D remains ambiguous. Germline V gene lookup returns CDR1 MNHNS and CDR2 SASEGT. This CDR3 spans 12 amino acids. Trimming cost V 7 bases and J 9 bases, with 13 bases left between them. The CDR3 coding sequence is TGTGCCAGCACTAGAGTCACGGGGCCCCAGCATTTT. Translation: CASTRVTGPQHF.

This CDR3 reads CASSSASDRGRGYEQYF. CDR3 in DNA: TGTGCCAGCAGTTCCGCCTCGGACAGGGGGAGGGGTTACGAGCAGTACTTC. The chain couples TRBV28 to TRBJ2-7; 10 nucleotides line up with TRBD1. The CDR3 totals 17 residues. J gave up 4 bases and V 4 bases, and 13 bases lay outside the gene matches. Per the germline V gene, CDR1 is MDHEN and CDR2 is SYDVKM.

This clone was observed once. The chain has TRBV7-2 and TRBJ2-1; 7 bases fit TRBD1. The CDR3 totals 12 residues. Trimming cost V 5 bases and J 9 bases; bases outside gene matches: 4. Germline-derived CDR1 and CDR2 are SGHTA and FQGNSA. This CDR3 reads CASSEQGSEQFF. The CDR3 region has the DNA TGTGCCAGCAGCGAACAGGGGAGTGAGCAGTTCTTC.

The chain links TRBV11-3 to TRBJ2-2, with no clear D. Germline V CDR1 and CDR2: SGHNT, YENEEA. Trimming shortened V by 6 bases and J by 5 bases, and 7 bases separated the two germline ends. CDR3 size: 12 residues. The DNA of the CDR3 is TGTGCCAGCAGAACAGATACCGGGGAGCTGTTTTTT. Translation gives CASRTDTGELFF.

This chain joins TRBV30 and TRBJ1-4; a possible D gene is TRBD1 (5 bases). CDR1 GTSNPN and CDR2 SVGIG come from the germline V gene (reference sequence). The CDR3 length is 14 residues. The V end lost 2 bases, the J end lost 4 bases, and 11 bases lay between the germline ends. In nucleotides, the CDR3 is TGTGCCTGGAGTTTCGGGGGGGGTAATGAAAAACTGTTTTTT. Encoded protein: CAWSFGGGNEKLFF.

The chain uses TRBV27 and TRBJ1-2, with D perhaps matching TRBD1 (5 bases). Germline CDR1 is MNHEY and CDR2 is SMNVEV (reference sequence). V lost 2 bases to trimming and J lost 8 bases, with 15 bases between them. The CDR3 contains 14 residues. Written as DNA, the CDR3 is TGTGCCAGCAGTTTAAATAGCAGGGTCTACGGCTACACCTTC. Translated, it gives CASSLNSRVYGYTF.

Only one count was recorded for this clone. The CDR3 nucleotides are TGTGCCAGCAGTCCTCGGGGGGGCGACACTGAAGCTTTCTTT. Amino acid sequence: CASSPRGGDTEAFF. This sequence joins TRBV25-1 and TRBJ1-1, with D possibly TRBD1 on 6 matching bases. Germline CDR1 is MGHDK and CDR2 is SYGVNS. V lost 5 bases and J lost 3, with 13 bases in between. The length of the CDR3 is 14 residues.

V usage is TRBV11-3 and J usage is TRBJ1-1, with TRBD1 identical over 8 bases. The CDR3 runs to 13 residues. Germline loops: CDR1 SGHNT, CDR2 YENEEA. V shed 6 bases, J shed 4 bases, and the junction held 4 bases outside the gene matches. In DNA, the CDR3 is TGTGCCAGCAGTTCCCAGGGGGCCACTGAAGCTTTCTTT. Translating it yields CASSSQGATEAFF. Together with reference TRBV11-3 and TRBJ1-1, the CDR3 gives the full variable domain: EAGVVQSPRYKIIEKKQPVAFWCNPISGHNTLYWYLQNLGQGPELLIRYENEEAVDDSQLPKDRFSAERLKGVDSTLKIQPAELGDSAVYLCASSSQGATEAFFGQGTRLTVV.